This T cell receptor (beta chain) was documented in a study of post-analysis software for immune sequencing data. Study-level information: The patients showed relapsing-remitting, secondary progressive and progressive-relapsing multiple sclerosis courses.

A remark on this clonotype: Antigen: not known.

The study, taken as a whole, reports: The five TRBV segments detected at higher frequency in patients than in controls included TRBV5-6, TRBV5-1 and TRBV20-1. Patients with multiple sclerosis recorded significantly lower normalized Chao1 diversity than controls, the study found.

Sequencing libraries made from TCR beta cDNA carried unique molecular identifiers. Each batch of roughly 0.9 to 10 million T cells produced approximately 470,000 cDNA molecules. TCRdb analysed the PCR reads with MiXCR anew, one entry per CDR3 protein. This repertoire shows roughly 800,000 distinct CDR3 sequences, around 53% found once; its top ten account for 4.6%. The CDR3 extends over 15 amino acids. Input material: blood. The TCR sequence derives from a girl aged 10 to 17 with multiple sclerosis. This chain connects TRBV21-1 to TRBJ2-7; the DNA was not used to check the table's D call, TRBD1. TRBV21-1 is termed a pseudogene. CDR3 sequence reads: CASSLRGDGTYEQYF. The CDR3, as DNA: TGTGCCAGCAGCTTACGGGGGGACGGTACCTACGAGCAGTACTTC.